This T cell receptor beta chain was sequenced during a study of shared clonotypes between healthy human individuals. At the level of the study: CD8 memory received one plate per donor, CD8 naive two, CD4 memory three and CD4 naive three. General observations from the study: Rarefaction showed sorted-subset sequencing was incomplete despite large depth.

Repertoires were generated with immunoSEQ multiplex PCR, while TCRdb's copy carries only in-frame clones and drops some. Among about 2.3 million clones, around 92% were seen once, and the ten largest hold about 0.41%. V shed 6 bases, J shed 1 base, and the junction held 15 bases outside the gene matches. Germline V gene data show CDR1 as SEHNR and CDR2 as FQNEAQ (reference sequence). This CDR3 is built from 17 residues. Points on this clone: What it recognizes is unknown.

V gene TRBV7-9 combines with J gene TRBJ2-7; 7 positions match TRBD2. The sequence was obtained from a man younger than 35 in good health. Some clones in this sample may be carry-over from other donors' samples. The specimen sequenced was naive CD4+ T cells from PBMCs. Regarding subset: CD45RA+ positively selected. The CDR3 reads CASRTFGRGGRSYEQYF. In nucleotides, the CDR3 is TGTGCCAGCAGAACGTTCGGTAGGGGCGGGAGATCCTACGAGCAGTACTTC.